The 10 T cell receptor beta chains reported below all come from one sample, sequenced in a study of blood T cell repertoires in COVID-19 (TCRdb year 2020). Library construction relied on the immunoSEQ multiplex PCR assay. In its TCRdb copy, this immuneACCESS table keeps in-frame sequences only and misses some clones. Where compared with another copy, unresolved V genes explain less than half of these, and the others have no known cause. The sample table shows 130,000 to 150,000 clones, and around 90% are seen once. The ten largest clones take up over 0.8% of the sample. Source material: peripheral blood. All receptors come from a woman aged 45-65 years with acute or convalescent COVID-19.

This clone was found once. The chain combines TRBV7-3 with TRBJ1-1; D gene uncertain. Trimming took off 1 base at V and 1 base at J, with 10 bases between the two ends. This CDR3 has 15 residues. Looked up from germline, CDR1 is SGHTA and CDR2 is FQGTGA. This chain's CDR3 is CASSLMSGRNTEAFF. The CDR3 region has the DNA TGTGCCAGCAGCTTAATGTCGGGTAGGAACACTGAAGCTTTCTTT. The whole variable domain, filled in from reference TRBV7-3 and TRBJ1-1, reads GAGVSQTPSNKVTEKGKYVELRCDPISGHTALYWYRQSLGQGPEFLIYFQGTGAADDSGLPNDRFFAVRPEGSVSTLKIQRTERGDSAVYLCASSLMSGRNTEAFFGQGTRLTVV.

The chain is built from TRBV24-1 and TRBJ1-5, with 10 bases identical to TRBD1. J gave up 7 bases and V 4 bases, and 6 bases lay outside the gene matches. This CDR3 spans 15 amino acids. Germline lookup yields CDR1 KGHDR and CDR2 SFDVKD. CDR3 DNA sequence: TGTGCCACCAGTGACGGGACAGGGGACGGCCAGCCCCAGCATTTT. Residues: CATSDGTGDGQPQHF.

V and J are TRBV12-3 or TRBV12-4 and TRBJ2-5, with no clear D. The V gene lost 3 bases and the J gene lost 4 bases, with 3 bases spanning the gap. The CDR3 totals 11 residues. CDR3 loop: CASSFRETQYF. The CDR3 DNA is TGTGCCAGCAGTTTCCGAGAGACCCAGTACTTC.

The chain uses TRBV3-1 (or the pseudogene TRBV3-2) and TRBJ1-5, with D hard to call. Germline CDR1 LGHDT, CDR2 YNNKEL (reference sequence). Trimming stripped 4 bases from V and 6 bases from J, with 16 bases between. The CDR3 extends over 15 amino acids. CDR3 amino acids: CASSPSPGSSQPQHF. The CDR3 nucleotides read TGTGCCAGCAGCCCTAGCCCGGGGTCAAGTCAGCCCCAGCATTTT.

The chain couples TRBV5-5 to TRBJ1-1; tentative D call: TRBD1 (6 bases). This CDR3 spans 13 amino acids. The germline V gene encodes CDR1 SGHKS and CDR2 YYEKEE (reference sequence). Trimming cost V 4 bases and J 3 bases, with 10 bases left between them. The CDR3 DNA reads as TGTGCCAGCAGCGCAGAGGGGGACACTGAAGCTTTCTTT. It is translated as CASSAEGDTEAFF.

The chain has TRBV11-2 and TRBJ2-2; 7 nucleotides match TRBD2. V was clipped by 1 base and J by 2 bases; unmatched bases: 1. Germline loops: CDR1 SGHAT, CDR2 FQNNGV. The CDR3 extends over 15 amino acids. This CDR3 reads CASSLAGGNTGELFF. In DNA form, the CDR3 reads TGTGCCAGCAGCTTAGCGGGGGGAAACACCGGGGAGCTGTTTTTT.

The chain is built from TRBV7-2 and TRBJ1-2, with TRBD1 matching 8 bases. Germline V gene sequence: CDR1 SGHTA, CDR2 FQGNSA. V lost 4 bases and J lost 8; bases outside the gene matches: 9. This CDR3 is 14 amino acids long. The CDR3 region has the DNA TGTGCCAGCAGCTCAGTCGCAGGGGGCGCGGGCTACACCTTC. Translation gives CASSSVAGGAGYTF.

This clone showed up just once. The chain joins TRBV6-1 to TRBJ1-1, with D unclear. CDR3 size: 13 residues. The germline gives CDR1 MNHNS, CDR2 SASEGT. V was pared by 3 bases and J by 5 bases, with 10 bases between. CDR3 amino acids: CASSDIWATEAFF. CDR3 bases: TGTGCCAGCAGTGATATCTGGGCTACTGAAGCTTTCTTT.

The V call is TRBV19, the J call TRBJ1-2; 8 positions match TRBD1. V shed 4 bases and J 4 bases; nucleotides not matched to a gene: 8. CDR1 LNHDA and CDR2 SQIVND come from the germline V gene (reference sequence). This CDR3 region has 15 residues. CDR3 sequence reads: CASSTPGGNIYGYTF. CDR3 nucleotide sequence: TGTGCCAGTAGTACGCCAGGGGGCAACATCTATGGCTACACCTTC.

Of note for this clone: Other DNA sequences within the sample encode an identical CDR3. The chain links TRBV19 to TRBJ1-1; D gene unclear. CDR1 and CDR2 from the germline V gene are LNHDA and SQIVND (reference sequence). CDR3 length equals 13 residues. Trimming took 3 bases from V and 1 from J, leaving 6 bases between them. The CDR3: CASSIGRNTEAFF. CDR3 nucleotide sequence: TGTGCCAGTAGTATCGGGAGGAACACTGAAGCTTTCTTT.